The 22 T cell receptor beta chains below were found in one sample sequenced in a study of control samples from healthy donors and cancer patients. Generated by immunoSEQ multiplex PCR, the TCRdb table keeps only in-frame clones and is missing some. The sample has about 40,000 clones; more than 75% are singletons. Sequencing input: PBMCs. Receptor source: a woman aged 60-75 years with lung cancer.

This sequence joins TRBV12-3 or TRBV12-4 and TRBJ2-5; 8 bases match TRBD1. There are 13 residues in the CDR3. Losses at the gene ends were 9 bases for V and 4 bases for J; bases not matched to a gene: 7. This CDR3 is CASTLQGGETQYF. The CDR3 DNA is TGTGCCAGTACACTACAGGGGGGAGAGACCCAGTACTTC.

The chain joins TRBV3-1 (or the pseudogene TRBV3-2) to TRBJ2-2; 7 bases match TRBD2. The CDR3 is 18 residues long. The germline V gene has CDR1 LGHDT and CDR2 YNNKEL (reference sequence). After removal of 4 bases from V and 2 bases from J, the junction contained 13 bases not matched to a gene. The CDR3 reads CASSPRGRPSGNTGELFF. CDR3 DNA: TGTGCCAGCAGCCCCCGAGGGCGGCCTAGCGGTAACACCGGGGAGCTGTTTTTT.

The rearrangement links TRBV5-1 to TRBJ2-1, with TRBD1 identical over 8 bases. The CDR3 runs 12 residues. The V and J ends lost 4 bases and 16 bases, in that order; junction bases with no gene match: 10. Germline V gives CDR1 SGHRS, CDR2 YFSETQ. The CDR3 reads CASSTTDRGYFF. The CDR3 nucleotides read TGCGCCAGCAGCACAACCGACAGGGGATACTTCTTC.

The V gene is TRBV18, the J gene TRBJ2-3; D is unresolved. Germline values: CDR1 KGHSH, CDR2 LQKENI. V gave up 3 bases and J gave up 5 bases, with 6 bases separating them. This CDR3 is 12 amino acids long. CDR3 in DNA: TGTGCCAGCTCACCCCCGAAAGATACGCAGTATTTT. The encoded protein is CASSPPKDTQYF. Together with reference TRBV18 and TRBJ2-3, the CDR3 gives the full variable domain: NAGVMQNPRHLVRRRGQEARLRCSPMKGHSHVYWYRQLPEEGLKFMVYLQKENIIDESGMPKERFSAEFPKEGPSILRIQQVVRGDSAAYFCASSPPKDTQYFGPGTRLTVL.

The CDR3 loop reads CAWSAFQIDLAGELDEQFF. The CDR3 DNA reads TGTGCCTGGAGTGCCTTCCAAATTGACCTAGCGGGAGAATTGGATGAGCAGTTCTTC. The V gene is TRBV30, the J gene TRBJ2-1; 10 bases agree with TRBD2. The V and J ends lost 1 base and 8 bases, in that order; junction bases with no gene match: 20. Germline values: CDR1 GTSNPN, CDR2 SVGIG (reference sequence). This CDR3 is built from 19 residues.

The chain is built from TRBV5-1 and TRBJ2-1; D not certain. CDR1 is SGHRS, CDR2 YFSETQ, per germline. The CDR3 runs to 13 residues. The ends were cut back, 0 bases at V and 7 bases at J, with 8 bases in the middle. CDR3: CASSLVVENEQFF. CDR3 nucleotides: TGCGCCAGCAGCTTGGTAGTTGAGAATGAGCAGTTCTTC.

The chain employs TRBV5-1 and TRBJ2-4; D possibly corresponds to TRBD2 (7 bases). The germline gives CDR1 SGHRS, CDR2 YFSETQ. Trimming pared 3 bases from V and 2 bases from J, leaving 15 bases between. There are 16 residues in the CDR3. CDR3 bases: TGCGCCAGCAGCTCCGCGGGGGCCCCGACCAAAAACATTCAGTACTTC. Its translation: CASSSAGAPTKNIQYF.

The chain joins TRBV3-1 (or the pseudogene TRBV3-2) to TRBJ2-6; D is tentatively TRBD1 or TRBD2 (5 bases each). The CDR3 is 16 amino acids. V lost 6 bases and J 4 bases, leaving 16 bases between the germline ends. Germline V gene lookup returns CDR1 LGHDT and CDR2 YNNKEL (reference sequence). As DNA, the CDR3 is TGTGCCAGCAGACCGCCAGGGACGGCCGGGGCCAACGTCCTGACTTTC. Translation gives CASRPPGTAGANVLTF.

The chain couples TRBV19 to TRBJ1-1; 9 bases line up with TRBD1. CDR3 length: 15 residues. J lost 6 bases, V lost 8 bases, and 13 bases had no gene match. CDR1 is LNHDA and CDR2 is SQIVND in the germline V gene (reference sequence). CDR3 loop: CASAIFGTGSSEAFF. The DNA of the CDR3 is TGTGCCAGTGCGATCTTCGGGACAGGGAGCTCTGAAGCTTTCTTT.

The chain recombines TRBV28 with TRBJ2-2; no clear D. The CDR3 loop spans 15 amino acids. Germline V gene data show CDR1 as MDHEN and CDR2 as SYDVKM. The germline V and J ends were trimmed by 5 bases and 5 bases, with 15 bases remaining between them. The CDR3 region is CASSGAGVRTGELFF. CDR3 bases: TGTGCCAGCAGTGGAGCTGGGGTCAGGACCGGGGAGCTGTTTTTT.

The chain employs TRBV25-1 and TRBJ1-2, with TRBD1 as a possible D gene (6 bases). Per the germline V gene, CDR1 is MGHDK and CDR2 is SYGVNS. The CDR3 contains 12 residues. Trimming removed 6 bases at V and 2 bases at J, with 7 bases between. Written as DNA, the CDR3 is TGTGCCAGCAGAGGGGGAAACTATGGCTACACCTTC. This gives the protein CASRGGNYGYTF.

The rearrangement uses TRBV28 and TRBJ2-7, with no clear D. This CDR3 comprises 12 residues. The V end lost 8 bases, the J end lost 9 bases, and 17 bases lay between the germline ends. From germline, CDR1 is MDHEN and CDR2 SYDVKM. CDR3 in DNA: TGTGCCAGCCGTTCCACGGTCCGACGGCAGTACTTC. Residues: CASRSTVRRQYF.

This chain links TRBV19 with TRBJ1-2, with TRBD1 matching over 11 bases. Germline trimming cut 10 bases from V and 8 bases from J; bases unmatched to any gene: 9. Germline V gene sequence: CDR1 LNHDA, CDR2 SQIVND (reference sequence). The CDR3 extends over 13 amino acids. The chain's CDR3 is CATPGQGAEGYTF. The CDR3, as DNA: TGTGCCACTCCCGGACAGGGGGCCGAAGGCTACACCTTC.

This chain uses TRBV3-1 (or the pseudogene TRBV3-2) with TRBJ2-5; D perhaps matches TRBD2 (6 bases). CDR1 and CDR2 from the germline V gene are LGHDT and YNNKEL (reference sequence). V shed 3 bases and J shed 6 bases, with 17 bases lying between them. This CDR3 is 15 amino acids long. CDR3 in DNA: TGTGCCAGCAGCCAGGCCGGGAGAATTGCAAAGACCCAGTACTTC. This gives the protein CASSQAGRIAKTQYF.

The gene calls are TRBV7-9 and TRBJ2-7; 7 bases map to TRBD1. The CDR3 is 14 amino acids. J lost 1 base, V lost 1 base, and 1 base had no gene match. Germline V lookup: CDR1 SEHNR, CDR2 FQNEAQ (reference sequence). This chain's CDR3 is CASSLEDRSYEQYF. In nucleotides, the CDR3 is TGTGCCAGCAGCTTAGAGGACAGGTCCTACGAGCAGTACTTC.

By sample share, this clone is hyperexpanded. The chain has TRBV19 and TRBJ1-5, with D hard to call. This CDR3 has 14 amino acids. Germline CDR1 is LNHDA and CDR2 is SQIVND (reference sequence). With 6 bases removed from V and 6 bases from J, the gap between germline ends came to 15 bases. CDR3 nucleotides: TGTGCCAGTAGACGGGCTTCTTCGGGTCAGCCCCAGCATTTT. It encodes CASRRASSGQPQHF.

The chain carries TRBV2 and TRBJ1-2, with 7 bases matching TRBD1. This CDR3 spans 13 amino acids. Per the germline V gene, CDR1 is SNHLY and CDR2 is FYNNEI. Trimming cost V 9 bases and J 1 base; bases outside gene matches: 5. CDR3 loop: CARGQDSNYGYTF. Written as DNA, the CDR3 is TGTGCCAGAGGACAGGATAGTAACTATGGCTACACCTTC.

The V call is TRBV6-5, the J call TRBJ1-2, with D hard to call. V lost 0 bases, J lost 0 bases, and 5 bases lay in between. The CDR3 loop spans 14 amino acids. Germline CDR1 is MNHEY and CDR2 is SVGAGI. The chain's CDR3 is CASSYSRANYGYTF. In DNA form, the CDR3 reads TGTGCCAGCAGTTACTCGAGAGCTAACTATGGCTACACCTTC.

V is TRBV7-9 and J is TRBJ1-3, with a possible D match to TRBD1 (5 bases). The CDR3 contains 15 residues. Germline V lookup: CDR1 SEHNR, CDR2 FQNEAQ (reference sequence). Trimming stripped 4 bases from V and 0 bases from J, with 10 bases between. The CDR3 sequence: CASSSLQGSGNTIYF. The CDR3, as DNA: TGTGCCAGCAGCTCACTCCAGGGCTCTGGAAACACCATATATTTT.

The chain carries TRBV5-5 and TRBJ2-3, with 7 bases fitting TRBD1. The CDR3 covers 15 residues. Germline V gene sequence: CDR1 SGHKS, CDR2 YYEKEE (reference sequence). J gave up 0 bases and V 4 bases, and 5 bases lay outside the gene matches. CDR3 coding DNA: TGTGCCAGCAGCAGACAGGGCGCTAGCACAGATACGCAGTATTTT. This sequence encodes CASSRQGASTDTQYF.

The CDR3 loop reads CASNPGLADEQFF. The CDR3 coding sequence is TGTGCCAGTAATCCGGGACTAGCGGATGAGCAGTTCTTC. This chain uses TRBV19 with TRBJ2-1; TRBD2 aligns across 11 bases. CDR1 is LNHDA, CDR2 SQIVND, per germline (reference sequence). Trimming cost V 7 bases and J 8 bases; bases outside gene matches: 4. The CDR3 runs to 13 residues.

This rearrangement joins TRBV14 to TRBJ1-2; D gene ambiguous. The length of the CDR3 is 14 residues. From germline, CDR1 is SGHDN and CDR2 FVKESK. V was clipped by 0 bases and J by 6 bases, with 11 bases between them. The CDR3 loop reads CASSQDTVGDGYTF. CDR3 in DNA: TGTGCCAGCAGCCAAGATACAGTAGGAGATGGCTACACCTTC.